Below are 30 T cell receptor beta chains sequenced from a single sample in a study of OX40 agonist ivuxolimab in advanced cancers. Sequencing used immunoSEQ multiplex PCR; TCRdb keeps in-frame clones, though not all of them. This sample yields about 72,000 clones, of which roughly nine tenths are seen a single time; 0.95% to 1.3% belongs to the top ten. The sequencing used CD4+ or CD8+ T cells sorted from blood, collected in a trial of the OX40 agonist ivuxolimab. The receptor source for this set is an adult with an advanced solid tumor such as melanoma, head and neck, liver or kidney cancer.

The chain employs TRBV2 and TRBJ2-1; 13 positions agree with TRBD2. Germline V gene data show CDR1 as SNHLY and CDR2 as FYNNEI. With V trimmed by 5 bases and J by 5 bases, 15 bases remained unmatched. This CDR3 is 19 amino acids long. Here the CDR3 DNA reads TGTGCCAGCAGTCCGGGACAACCGGGACTAGCGGGGCGGAACAATGAGCAGTTCTTC. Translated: CASSPGQPGLAGRNNEQFF.

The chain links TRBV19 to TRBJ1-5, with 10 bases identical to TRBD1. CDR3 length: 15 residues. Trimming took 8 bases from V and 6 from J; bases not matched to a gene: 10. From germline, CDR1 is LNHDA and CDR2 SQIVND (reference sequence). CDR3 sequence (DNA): TGTGCCAGTGGTACCCCGGGACAGGGGACTCAGCCCCAGCATTTT. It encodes CASGTPGQGTQPQHF.

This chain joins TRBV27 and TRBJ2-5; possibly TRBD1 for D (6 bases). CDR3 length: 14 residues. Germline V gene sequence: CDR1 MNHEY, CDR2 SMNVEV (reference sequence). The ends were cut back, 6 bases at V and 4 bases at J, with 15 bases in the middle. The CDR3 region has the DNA TGTGCCAGCAGCAAGAGACAGGTCCTAGAGACCCAGTACTTC. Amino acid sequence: CASSKRQVLETQYF.

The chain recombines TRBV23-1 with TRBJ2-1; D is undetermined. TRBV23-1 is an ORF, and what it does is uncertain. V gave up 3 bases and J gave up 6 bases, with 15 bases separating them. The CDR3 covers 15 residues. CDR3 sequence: CASSQQFRYSNEQFF. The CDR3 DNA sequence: TGCGCCAGCAGTCAGCAGTTCCGATACTCCAATGAGCAGTTCTTC.

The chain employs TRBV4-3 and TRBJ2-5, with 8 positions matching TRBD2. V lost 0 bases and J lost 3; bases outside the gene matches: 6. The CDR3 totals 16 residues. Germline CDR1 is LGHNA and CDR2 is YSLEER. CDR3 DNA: TGCGCCAGCAGCCAAGATTACAGAGCGGGAGAAGAGACCCAGTACTTC. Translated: CASSQDYRAGEETQYF.

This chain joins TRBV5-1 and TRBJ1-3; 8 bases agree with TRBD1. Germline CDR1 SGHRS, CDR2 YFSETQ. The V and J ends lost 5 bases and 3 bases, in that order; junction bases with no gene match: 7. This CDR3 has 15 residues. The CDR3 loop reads CASSLQGAIGNTIYF. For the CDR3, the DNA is TGCGCCAGCAGTCTTCAGGGGGCTATTGGAAACACCATATATTTT.

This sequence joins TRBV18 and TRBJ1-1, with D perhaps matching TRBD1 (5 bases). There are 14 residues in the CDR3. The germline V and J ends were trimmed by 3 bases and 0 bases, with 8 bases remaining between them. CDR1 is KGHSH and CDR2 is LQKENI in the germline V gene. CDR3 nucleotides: TGTGCCAGCTCACCTGGAGGGGTGAACACTGAAGCTTTCTTT. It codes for CASSPGGVNTEAFF. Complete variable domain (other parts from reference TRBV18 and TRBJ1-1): NAGVMQNPRHLVRRRGQEARLRCSPMKGHSHVYWYRQLPEEGLKFMVYLQKENIIDESGMPKERFSAEFPKEGPSILRIQQVVRGDSAAYFCASSPGGVNTEAFFGQGTRLTVV.

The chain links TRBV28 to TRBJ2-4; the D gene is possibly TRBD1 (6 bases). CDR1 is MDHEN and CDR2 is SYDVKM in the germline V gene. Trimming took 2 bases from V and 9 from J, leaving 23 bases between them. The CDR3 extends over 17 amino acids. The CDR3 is CASSLTPQGRPGRIQYF. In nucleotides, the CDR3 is TGTGCCAGCAGTTTAACTCCGCAGGGGCGGCCTGGCCGCATTCAGTACTTC.

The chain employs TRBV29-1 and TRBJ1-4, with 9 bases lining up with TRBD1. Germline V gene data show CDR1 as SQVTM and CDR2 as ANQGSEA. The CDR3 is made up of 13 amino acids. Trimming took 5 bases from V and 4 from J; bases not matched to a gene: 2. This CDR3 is CSVRDRVNEKLFF. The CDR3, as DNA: TGCAGCGTTCGGGACAGGGTTAATGAAAAACTGTTTTTT.

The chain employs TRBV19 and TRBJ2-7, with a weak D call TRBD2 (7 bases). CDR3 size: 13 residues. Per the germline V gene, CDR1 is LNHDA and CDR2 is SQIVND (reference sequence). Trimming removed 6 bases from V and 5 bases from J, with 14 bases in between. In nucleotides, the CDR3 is TGTGCCAGTAGGATGGGGGGGGCCCACGAGCAGTACTTC. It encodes CASRMGGAHEQYF.

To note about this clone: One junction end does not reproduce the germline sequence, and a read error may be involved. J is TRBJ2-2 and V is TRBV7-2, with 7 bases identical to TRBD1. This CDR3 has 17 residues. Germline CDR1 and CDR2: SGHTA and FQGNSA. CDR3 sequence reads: CASSLEVSRASSGGLFF. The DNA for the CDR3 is TGTGCCAGCAGCTTAGAAGTTAGTAGGGCTAGCTCAGGGGGGCTGTTTTTT.

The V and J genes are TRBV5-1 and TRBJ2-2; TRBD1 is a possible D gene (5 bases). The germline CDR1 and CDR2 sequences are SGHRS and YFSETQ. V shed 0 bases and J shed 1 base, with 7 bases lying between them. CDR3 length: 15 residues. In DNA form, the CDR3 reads TGCGCCAGCAGCTTGGGGGGCCTGAACACCGGGGAGCTGTTTTTT. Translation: CASSLGGLNTGELFF.

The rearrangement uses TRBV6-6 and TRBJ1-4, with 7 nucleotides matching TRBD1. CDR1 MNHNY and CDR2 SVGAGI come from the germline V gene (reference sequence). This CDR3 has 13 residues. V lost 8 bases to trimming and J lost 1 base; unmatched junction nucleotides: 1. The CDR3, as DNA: TGTGCCAGCCGGACAGGAACTAATGAAAAACTGTTTTTT. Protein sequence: CASRTGTNEKLFF.

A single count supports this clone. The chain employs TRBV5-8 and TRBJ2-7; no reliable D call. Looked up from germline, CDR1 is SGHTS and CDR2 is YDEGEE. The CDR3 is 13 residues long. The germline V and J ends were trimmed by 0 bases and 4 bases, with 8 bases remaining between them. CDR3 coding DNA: TGTGCCAGCAGCTTGGCGGTCGGGTACGAGCAGTACTTC. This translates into CASSLAVGYEQYF. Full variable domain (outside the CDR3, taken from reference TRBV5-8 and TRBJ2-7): EAGVTQSPTHLIKTRGQQATLRCSPISGHTSVYWYQQALGLGLQFLLWYDEGEERNRGNFPPRFSGRQFPNYSSELNVNALELEDSALYLCASSLAVGYEQYFGPGTRLTVT.

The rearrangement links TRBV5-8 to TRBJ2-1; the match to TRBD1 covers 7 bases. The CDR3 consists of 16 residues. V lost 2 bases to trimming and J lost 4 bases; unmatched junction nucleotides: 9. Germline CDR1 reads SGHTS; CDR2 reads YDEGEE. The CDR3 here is CASSFKRWTGYNEQFF. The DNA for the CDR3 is TGTGCCAGCAGCTTCAAGCGGTGGACAGGATACAATGAGCAGTTCTTC.

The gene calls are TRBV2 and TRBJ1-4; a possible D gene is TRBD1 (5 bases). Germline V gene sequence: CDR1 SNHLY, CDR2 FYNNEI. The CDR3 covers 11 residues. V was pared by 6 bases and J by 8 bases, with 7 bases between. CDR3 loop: CASRGGEKLFF. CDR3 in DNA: TGTGCCAGCAGGGGGGGGGAAAAACTGTTTTTT. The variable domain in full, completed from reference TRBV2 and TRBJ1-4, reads EPEVTQTPSHQVTQMGQEVILRCVPISNHLYFYWYRQILGQKVEFLVSFYNNEISEKSEIFDDQFSVERPDGSNFTLKIRSTKLEDSAMYFCASRGGEKLFFGSGTQLSVL.

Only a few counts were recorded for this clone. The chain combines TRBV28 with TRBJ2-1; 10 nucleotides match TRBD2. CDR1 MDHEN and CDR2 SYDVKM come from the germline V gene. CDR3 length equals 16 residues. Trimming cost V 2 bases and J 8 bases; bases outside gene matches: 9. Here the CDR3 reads CASSLRLAGEGDEQFF. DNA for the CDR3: TGTGCCAGCAGTTTACGGCTAGCGGGAGAGGGCGATGAGCAGTTCTTC.

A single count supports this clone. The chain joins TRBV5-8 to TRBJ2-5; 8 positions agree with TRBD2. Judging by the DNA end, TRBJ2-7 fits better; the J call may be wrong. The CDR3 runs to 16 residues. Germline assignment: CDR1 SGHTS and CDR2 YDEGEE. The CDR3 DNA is TGTGCCAGCCCCCTTCCCCCCCGGGGGGGACCGCTCGAGCAGTACTTC. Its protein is CASPLPPRGGPLEQYF.

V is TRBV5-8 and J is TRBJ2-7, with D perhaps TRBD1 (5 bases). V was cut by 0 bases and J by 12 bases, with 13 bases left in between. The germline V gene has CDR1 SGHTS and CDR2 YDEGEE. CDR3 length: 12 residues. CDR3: CASSLANSGLYF. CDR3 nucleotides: TGTGCCAGCAGCTTGGCTAATTCAGGGCTGTACTTC. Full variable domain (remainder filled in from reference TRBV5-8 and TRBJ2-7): EAGVTQSPTHLIKTRGQQATLRCSPISGHTSVYWYQQALGLGLQFLLWYDEGEERNRGNFPPRFSGRQFPNYSSELNVNALELEDSALYLCASSLANSGLYFGPGTRLTVT.

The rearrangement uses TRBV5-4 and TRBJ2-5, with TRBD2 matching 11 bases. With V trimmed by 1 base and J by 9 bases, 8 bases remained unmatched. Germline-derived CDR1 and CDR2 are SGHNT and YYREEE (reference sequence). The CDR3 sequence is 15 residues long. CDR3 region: CASSLIAGGPGAQYF. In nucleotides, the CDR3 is TGTGCCAGCAGCTTGATAGCGGGAGGGCCCGGGGCCCAGTACTTC.

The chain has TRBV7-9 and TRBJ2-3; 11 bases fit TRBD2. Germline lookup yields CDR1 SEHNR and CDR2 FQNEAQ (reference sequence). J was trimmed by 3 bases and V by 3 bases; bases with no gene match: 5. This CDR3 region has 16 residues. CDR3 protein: CASSLGTSGGTDTQYF. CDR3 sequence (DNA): TGTGCCAGCAGCTTGGGGACTAGCGGAGGGACAGATACGCAGTATTTT.

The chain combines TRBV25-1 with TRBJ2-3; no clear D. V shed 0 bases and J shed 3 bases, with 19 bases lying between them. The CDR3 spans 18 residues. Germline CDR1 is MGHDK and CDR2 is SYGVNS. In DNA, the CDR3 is TGTGCCAGCAGTGAATACCCCCGTATTAGCACATTTACAGATACGCAGTATTTT. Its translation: CASSEYPRISTFTDTQYF. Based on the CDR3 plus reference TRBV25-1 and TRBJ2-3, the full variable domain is EADIYQTPRYLVIGTGKKITLECSQTMGHDKMYWYQQDPGMELHLIHYSYGVNSTEKGDLSSESTVSRIRTEHFPLTLESARPSHTSQYLCASSEYPRISTFTDTQYFGPGTRLTVL.

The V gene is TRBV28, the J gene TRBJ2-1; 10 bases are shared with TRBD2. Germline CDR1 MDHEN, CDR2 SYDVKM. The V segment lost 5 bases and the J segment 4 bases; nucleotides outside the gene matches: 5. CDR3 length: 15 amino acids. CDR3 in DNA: TGTGCCAGCAGTCGAGCGGGGGGGCTTTACAATGAGCAGTTCTTC. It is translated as CASSRAGGLYNEQFF. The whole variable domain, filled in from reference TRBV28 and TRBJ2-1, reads DVKVTQSSRYLVKRTGEKVFLECVQDMDHENMFWYRQDPGLGLRLIYFSYDVKMKEKGDIPEGYSVSREKKERFSLILESASTNQTSMYLCASSRAGGLYNEQFFGPGTRLTVL.

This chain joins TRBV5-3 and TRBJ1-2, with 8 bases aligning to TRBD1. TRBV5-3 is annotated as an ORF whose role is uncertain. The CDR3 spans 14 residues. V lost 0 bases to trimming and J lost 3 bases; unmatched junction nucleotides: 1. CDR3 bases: TGTGCCAGAAGCTTGGACAGGGGGGACTATGGCTACACCTTC. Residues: CARSLDRGDYGYTF.

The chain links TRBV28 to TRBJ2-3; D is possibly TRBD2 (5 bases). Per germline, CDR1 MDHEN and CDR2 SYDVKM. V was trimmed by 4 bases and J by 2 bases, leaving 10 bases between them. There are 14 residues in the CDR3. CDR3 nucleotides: TGTGCCAGCAGTTCCGGGGAATTCACAGATACGCAGTATTTT. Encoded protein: CASSSGEFTDTQYF. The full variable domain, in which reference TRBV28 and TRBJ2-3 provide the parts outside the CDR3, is DVKVTQSSRYLVKRTGEKVFLECVQDMDHENMFWYRQDPGLGLRLIYFSYDVKMKEKGDIPEGYSVSREKKERFSLILESASTNQTSMYLCASSSGEFTDTQYFGPGTRLTVL.

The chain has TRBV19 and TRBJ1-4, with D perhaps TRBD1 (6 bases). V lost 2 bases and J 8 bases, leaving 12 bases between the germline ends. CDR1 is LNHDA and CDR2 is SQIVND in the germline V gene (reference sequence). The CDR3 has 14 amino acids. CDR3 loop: CASSIRGESEKLFF. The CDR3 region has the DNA TGTGCCAGTAGTATAAGGGGGGAATCCGAAAAACTGTTTTTT.

The CDR3 DNA is TGTGCCAGCAGTTATAGGCTGGGCGAAAAACTGTTTTTT. It translates to CASSYRLGEKLFF. V and J are TRBV6-5 and TRBJ1-4; D gene ambiguous. The germline CDR1 and CDR2 sequences are MNHEY and SVGAGI. This CDR3 is built from 13 residues. Deletions cut 3 bases from V and 8 bases from J, with 10 bases between.

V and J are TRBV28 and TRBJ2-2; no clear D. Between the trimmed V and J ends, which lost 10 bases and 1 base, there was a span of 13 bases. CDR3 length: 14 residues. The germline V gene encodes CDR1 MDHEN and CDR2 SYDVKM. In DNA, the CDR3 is TGTGCCACCCAGTTTTCGGGGAACACCGGGGAGCTGTTTTTT. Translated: CATQFSGNTGELFF. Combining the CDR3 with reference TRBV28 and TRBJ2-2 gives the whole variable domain DVKVTQSSRYLVKRTGEKVFLECVQDMDHENMFWYRQDPGLGLRLIYFSYDVKMKEKGDIPEGYSVSREKKERFSLILESASTNQTSMYLCATQFSGNTGELFFGEGSRLTVL.

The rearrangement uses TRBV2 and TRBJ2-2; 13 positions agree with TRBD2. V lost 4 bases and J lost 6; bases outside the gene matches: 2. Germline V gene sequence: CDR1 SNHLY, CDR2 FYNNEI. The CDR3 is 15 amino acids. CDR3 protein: CASSVGTSGAGELFF. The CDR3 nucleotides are TGTGCCAGCAGTGTTGGGACTAGCGGGGCCGGGGAGCTGTTTTTT.

The CDR3 DNA is TGTGCCAGCAGTAAGTTAGACACCGGGGAGCTGTTTTTT. It translates to CASSKLDTGELFF. The chain has TRBV27 and TRBJ2-2; D gene uncertain. Trimming took 5 bases from V and 3 from J, leaving 7 bases between them. The CDR3 runs 13 residues. In germline, CDR1 is MNHEY, CDR2 SMNVEV (reference sequence).